The clone carrying this TCR beta chain has a handful of counts. Its antigen is currently unknown. The sample originates from a study of T-cell memory formation after mild COVID-19. About the study: Clusters of TCRs were largely donor specific.

Study findings and constraints: Later expanders leaned CD4+, whereas day 15 to 85 contracting clones were balanced CD4/CD8. CD8+ contracting clones occupied EMRA, while CD4+ ones occupied mainly CM and EM.

Constant-segment-primed 5'RACE gave TCR alpha and TCR beta cDNA libraries with sample barcodes and UMIs. TCRdb reprocessed the 5' RACE reads via MiXCR and lists one record per CDR3 protein. The sample has hundreds of thousands of distinct CDR3 sequences, less than 25% seen once. CDR3 length: 15 residues. Germline V gives CDR1 LGHNA, CDR2 YNFKEQ. After removal of 2 bases from V and 4 bases from J, the junction contained 7 bases not matched to a gene. The source is an adult woman who had mild COVID-19 (a few samples of this study predate the infection). Cell type and time point are not known. This sequence joins TRBV4-2 and TRBJ2-5; TRBD2 matches 7 bases. Input material: PBMCs or a T cell subset sorted from them (not recorded which). Written as DNA, the CDR3 is TGTGCCAGCAGCCAAAATGAAGCGGGAATAGAGACCCAGTACTTC. Protein product: CASSQNEAGIETQYF.